Each of the 24 T cell receptor beta chains below was sequenced from the same sample in a study of vaccination and CD4 T cells after COVID-19 (dated by TCRdb to between 2022 and 2023). The library came from PCR. Sequencing took place on an Illumina iSeq 100. Clones were called with MiXCR by TCRdb after fastp trimmed the public reads at Q25, and only in-frame beta chains were retained. Every distinct CDR3 protein forms one entry, paired with its most common genes and DNA. This sample comprises around 16,000 distinct CDR3 sequences, 66% of them detected only once. The leading ten clones occupy 1.1% of the sample. The source material was CD4+ T cells from blood, sampled after SARS-CoV-2 vaccination. The source of these receptors is a human donor who had recovered from COVID-19.

The chain employs TRBV20-1 and TRBJ1-2, with 7 bases lining up with TRBD1. This CDR3 has 13 amino acids. J lost 2 bases, V lost 6 bases, and 6 bases had no gene match. Germline lookup yields CDR1 DFQATT and CDR2 SNEGSKA (reference sequence). The CDR3 DNA is TGCAGTGCAAGGGGACAGAGCAACTATGGCTACACCTTC. Protein sequence: CSARGQSNYGYTF.

The chain has TRBV27 and TRBJ1-1; 7 bases fit TRBD1. This CDR3 is 13 amino acids long. Germline V gene lookup returns CDR1 MNHEY and CDR2 SMNVEV (reference sequence). The V segment lost 6 bases and the J segment 5 bases; nucleotides outside the gene matches: 6. This chain's CDR3 is CASSPGGGTEAFF. DNA for the CDR3: TGTGCCAGCAGCCCAGGGGGAGGAACTGAAGCTTTCTTT.

This rearrangement joins TRBV11-2 to TRBJ1-1; TRBD1 matches at 7 bases. CDR3 length: 15 amino acids. The ends lost 1 base at V and 4 bases at J; junction bases unmatched: 6. The germline V gene has CDR1 SGHAT and CDR2 FQNNGV. The CDR3 reads CASSLVDRMATEAFF. As DNA, the CDR3 is TGTGCCAGCAGCTTAGTGGACAGGATGGCCACTGAAGCTTTCTTT.

The chain carries TRBV29-1 and TRBJ2-7; tentatively, D is TRBD1 (6 bases). The CDR3 has 12 amino acids. V was shortened by 8 bases and J by 3 bases, with 14 bases between the two germline ends. The V gene's germline CDR1 is SQVTM and CDR2 ANQGSEA. The CDR3 DNA reads TGCAGCACGCTGACAGGCCACTACGAGCAGTACTTC. The encoded protein is CSTLTGHYEQYF.

The chain uses TRBV10-3 and TRBJ1-2, with D unresolved. V lost 3 bases, J lost 6 bases, and 8 bases lay in between. The CDR3 extends over 12 amino acids. Germline V gives CDR1 ENHRY, CDR2 SYGVKD. The DNA for the CDR3 is TGTGCCATCAGTGAACCGACGGATGGCTACACCTTC. This sequence encodes CAISEPTDGYTF.

This clonotype showed up just a few times. The V call is TRBV7-6, the J call TRBJ2-5; D not resolved. The CDR3 sequence is 13 residues long. V was trimmed by 2 bases and J by 4 bases, leaving 8 bases between them. CDR1 is SGHVS, CDR2 FNYEAQ, per germline. In DNA, the CDR3 is TGTGCCAGCAGCTTACGGGTTAGAGAGACCCAGTACTTC. It specifies CASSLRVRETQYF. Using reference TRBV7-6 and TRBJ2-5 for the parts outside the CDR3, the full variable domain is GAGVSQSPRYKVTKRGQDVALRCDPISGHVSLYWYRQALGQGPEFLTYFNYEAQQDKSGLPNDRFSAERPEGSISTLTIQRTEQRDSAMYRCASSLRVRETQYFGPGTRLLVL.

This chain joins TRBV20-1 and TRBJ2-3; TRBD2 might be the D (5 bases). Germline CDR1 is DFQATT and CDR2 is SNEGSKA (reference sequence). The CDR3 runs 14 residues. Trimming cost V 4 bases and J 6 bases, with 17 bases left between them. Here the CDR3 DNA reads TGCAGTGCTAAAACGGGATACCCCCCCGATACGCAGTATTTT. This encodes CSAKTGYPPDTQYF.

This clonotype appeared a single time. The V gene is TRBV18, the J gene TRBJ1-1; no definite D call. The CDR3 covers 13 residues. Germline V gene data show CDR1 as KGHSH and CDR2 as LQKENI. V was shortened by 6 bases and J by 2 bases, with 10 bases between the two germline ends. The CDR3 here is CASSSQSNTEAFF. Written as DNA, the CDR3 is TGTGCCAGCTCCTCCCAGAGCAACACTGAAGCTTTCTTT.

The CDR3 DNA is TGTGCCAGCTCACCTCTCGACAGGGGGCATGGCTACACCTTC. It encodes CASSPLDRGHGYTF. The chain has TRBV18 and TRBJ1-2; 10 positions agree with TRBD1. Germline CDR1 reads KGHSH; CDR2 reads LQKENI. V shed 3 bases, J shed 6 bases, and the junction held 4 bases outside the gene matches. This CDR3 has 14 residues.

The chain uses TRBV20-1 and TRBJ2-3, with 13 bases matching TRBD2. The germline V gene encodes CDR1 DFQATT and CDR2 SNEGSKA (reference sequence). Losses at the gene ends were 5 bases for V and 5 bases for J; bases not matched to a gene: 16. CDR3 length equals 18 residues. As DNA, the CDR3 is TGCAGTGCTGACTCGACTAGCGGGAGGCTCCACCAAAGAGATACGCAGTATTTT. It specifies CSADSTSGRLHQRDTQYF.

J is TRBJ2-2 and V is TRBV20-1; 13 bases agree with TRBD2. The V segment lost 3 bases and the J segment 8 bases; nucleotides outside the gene matches: 15. From germline, CDR1 is DFQATT and CDR2 SNEGSKA (reference sequence). CDR3 size: 18 residues. CDR3 region: CSASRLAGGLGVKGELFF. CDR3 bases: TGCAGTGCTAGCAGACTAGCGGGAGGTTTAGGGGTAAAGGGGGAGCTGTTTTTT.

The chain carries TRBV19 and TRBJ1-5; D gene ambiguous. V lost 3 bases to trimming and J lost 5 bases, with 17 bases between them. The CDR3 is 16 residues long. Looked up from germline, CDR1 is LNHDA and CDR2 is SQIVND (reference sequence). The CDR3 reads CASSIIDPVPDQPQHF. For the CDR3, the DNA is TGTGCCAGTAGTATCATCGACCCAGTCCCTGATCAGCCCCAGCATTTT.

The rearrangement links TRBV20-1 to TRBJ1-3; D is ambiguous. Germline V gives CDR1 DFQATT, CDR2 SNEGSKA (reference sequence). CDR3 length: 14 amino acids. Trimming removed 4 bases at V and 0 bases at J, with 10 bases between. The CDR3 bases are TGCAGTGCTATGTCAGCAGACTCTGGAAACACCATATATTTT. This codes for CSAMSADSGNTIYF.

The genes are TRBV11-2 and TRBJ2-7; a possible D gene is TRBD2 (5 bases). From germline, CDR1 is SGHAT and CDR2 FQNNGV. The CDR3 totals 14 residues. With 3 bases removed from V and 1 base from J, the gap between germline ends came to 10 bases. CDR3 DNA: TGTGCCAGCAGCTTCGGACGGGATTCCTACGAGCAGTACTTC. Protein sequence: CASSFGRDSYEQYF. The full variable domain, with the rest looked up from reference TRBV11-2 and TRBJ2-7, is EAGVAQSPRYKIIEKRQSVAFWCNPISGHATLYWYQQILGQGPKLLIQFQNNGVVDDSQLPKDRFSAERLKGVDSTLKIQPAKLEDSAVYLCASSFGRDSYEQYFGPGTRLTVT.

The chain carries TRBV7-3 and TRBJ2-2, with D possibly TRBD2 on 5 matching bases. The CDR3 loop spans 14 amino acids. V lost 5 bases and J 8 bases, leaving 15 bases between the germline ends. Germline lookup yields CDR1 SGHTA and CDR2 FQGTGA. CDR3: CASSKTHRGGELFF. In DNA form, the CDR3 reads TGTGCCAGCAGCAAGACCCATCGCGGGGGGGAGCTGTTTTTT.

The chain couples TRBV10-3 to TRBJ2-1; TRBD2 might be the D (6 bases). The V gene's germline CDR1 is ENHRY and CDR2 SYGVKD. Trimming took 1 base from V and 5 from J, leaving 12 bases between them. The CDR3 runs 15 residues. The CDR3 sequence: CAISEYQRAHNEQFF. CDR3 bases: TGTGCCATCAGTGAGTATCAGCGGGCACACAATGAGCAGTTCTTC.

Only a few counts were recorded for this clonotype. The chain recombines TRBV20-1 with TRBJ2-2; D is perhaps TRBD2 (5 bases). Germline V gives CDR1 DFQATT, CDR2 SNEGSKA (reference sequence). The CDR3 contains 14 residues. The V gene lost 5 bases and the J gene lost 4 bases, with 14 bases spanning the gap. CDR3: CSAPGMWGTGELFF. Written as DNA, the CDR3 is TGCAGTGCTCCCGGGATGTGGGGCACCGGGGAGCTGTTTTTT.

This clonotype turned up a few times. The chain joins TRBV7-8 to TRBJ1-6, with 7 bases identical to TRBD1. The CDR3 has 19 amino acids. Germline V lookup: CDR1 SGHVS, CDR2 FQNEAQ. Unmatched junction bases numbered 14, after V lost 2 bases and J lost 4 bases. CDR3: CASSLIIRDRKPYNSPLHF. Here the CDR3 DNA reads TGTGCCAGCAGCTTAATTATTAGGGACAGAAAGCCGTATAATTCACCCCTCCACTTT.

The chain joins TRBV12-3 or TRBV12-4 to TRBJ2-2; the D gene is possibly TRBD1 (6 bases). Trimming cost V 5 bases and J 8 bases, with 15 bases left between them. The CDR3 totals 14 residues. CDR3 in amino acids: CASSPTGTSGELFF. In DNA, the CDR3 is TGTGCCAGCAGTCCTACAGGGACCTCGGGGGAGCTGTTTTTT.

In its sample, this clonotype was seen once. CDR3 sequence reads: CASSFRDAPYNSPLHF. Written as DNA, the CDR3 is TGTGCCAGCAGTTTCCGGGACGCCCCCTATAATTCACCCCTCCACTTT. The chain has TRBV28 and TRBJ1-6; TRBD1 might be the D (5 bases). CDR3 length: 16 residues. The ends were cut back, 3 bases at V and 2 bases at J, with 11 bases in the middle. In germline, CDR1 is MDHEN, CDR2 SYDVKM.

This clonotype has just one count. The chain's CDR3 is CASSESGTVQNTEAFF. CDR3 coding DNA: TGCGCCAGCAGTGAGTCGGGTACCGTTCAGAACACTGAAGCTTTCTTT. The chain combines TRBV10-1 with TRBJ1-1; D is unclear. The germline V and J ends were trimmed by 0 bases and 1 base, with 12 bases remaining between them. Germline values: CDR1 WNHNN, CDR2 SYGVQD (reference sequence). This CDR3 is built from 16 residues.

This clonotype has a handful of counts. This chain joins TRBV6-5 and TRBJ1-5, with a weak D call TRBD1 (5 bases). CDR3 size: 15 residues. Germline V gene lookup returns CDR1 MNHEY and CDR2 SVGAGI. V lost 0 bases and J lost 5, with 11 bases in between. DNA of the CDR3: TGTGCCAGCAGTTACTCTGCAGGGACGGATCAGCCCCAGCATTTT. Its protein product is CASSYSAGTDQPQHF.

This clonotype was observed once. The chain joins TRBV6-1 to TRBJ2-1, with a possible D match to TRBD2 (5 bases). The CDR3 has 13 amino acids. Trimming removed 6 bases from V and 6 bases from J, with 12 bases in between. CDR1 and CDR2 (germline): MNHNS, SASEGT. DNA for the CDR3: TGTGCCAGCAGGGAACTAGGAGGCAATGAGCAGTTCTTC. Translating it yields CASRELGGNEQFF.

V and J are TRBV20-1 and TRBJ1-2, with 7 bases matching TRBD1. CDR3 length equals 17 residues. J lost 5 bases, V lost 3 bases, and 18 bases had no gene match. Germline V gene lookup returns CDR1 DFQATT and CDR2 SNEGSKA (reference sequence). The CDR3, as DNA: TGCAGTGCTAGGGGGGACAGACCCAGAGGGGCCCTTTATGGCTACACCTTC. Amino acid sequence: CSARGDRPRGALYGYTF.